These T cell receptor beta chains were read from a single sample in a study of blood T cell repertoires in COVID-19. The protocol was immunoSEQ multiplex PCR, while the TCRdb copy is restricted to in-frame clones and leaves out a portion. Found here are approximately 40,000 clones, approximately 91% of them singletons; the top ten hold roughly 5.2%. The sample comprised peripheral blood. The receptor source for this set is a human donor in a cohort sampled during active COVID-19. The CDR3 runs from the conserved cysteine through the conserved F or W. D genes are given only for firm matches. Some rows mark clone size as missing; the rest say once, few, many or name a class of expanded clone.

V,size,J,D,DNA,CDR3
TRBV27,NA,TRBJ1-1,TRBD1,TGTGCCAGCAGTTTATTGGCGCAGGGGGACACTGAAGCTTTCTTT,CASSLLAQGDTEAFF
TRBV30,NA,TRBJ1-2,NA,TGTGCCTGGACTACCGGACAGAACAACTATGGCTACACCTTC,CAWTTGQNNYGYTF
TRBV9,NA,TRBJ2-3,TRBD2,TGTGCCAGCAGCGCTCGAAGGGGACTAGCTACAGATACGCAGTATTTT,CASSARRGLATDTQYF
TRBV7-2,NA,TRBJ1-6,NA,TGTGCCAGCAGCTTAGACCGGAGGAATTCACCCCTCCACTTT,CASSLDRRNSPLHF
TRBV3-1/TRBV3-2,once,TRBJ1-2,TRBD1,TGTGCCAGCAGCCGCACACAGGGGGCGCGAAATGGCTACACCTTC,CASSRTQGARNGYTF
TRBV15,NA,TRBJ1-2,NA,TGTGCCACCAGCAGAGATAGAAGACAACCGGATGGCTACACCTTC,CATSRDRRQPDGYTF
TRBV7-2,NA,TRBJ1-5,TRBD1,TGTGCCAGCAGCCCGGGGACAGGGGGCAATCAGCCCCAGCATTTT,CASSPGTGGNQPQHF
TRBV25-1,NA,TRBJ1-1,NA,TGTGCCAGCAGTGATCCTGGGCTTCAGGACACTGAAGCTTTCTTT,CASSDPGLQDTEAFF
TRBV7-6,NA,TRBJ2-3,NA,TGTGCCAGCAGCTTAGGGCAACCCCGCACAGATACGCAGTATTTT,CASSLGQPRTDTQYF
TRBV6-6,NA,TRBJ2-5,TRBD2,TGTGCCAGCAGATCCAGCGGGGGGAGGGGGGAGACCCAGTACTTC,CASRSSGGRGETQYF
TRBV5-1,once,TRBJ2-1,TRBD2,TGCGCCAGCAGCTTGGGATGGACTAGCGTTTACAATGAGCAGTTCTTC,CASSLGWTSVYNEQFF
TRBV27,NA,TRBJ2-1,NA,TGTGCCAGCAGTTTGCCAGACTACAATGAGCAGTTCTTC,CASSLPDYNEQFF
TRBV6-2/TRBV6-3,NA,TRBJ2-4,TRBD2,TGTGCCAGCAGTCGACTAGCGGTCCACATTCAGTACTTC,CASSRLAVHIQYF
TRBV3-1/TRBV3-2,NA,TRBJ2-3,NA,TGTGCCAGCAGCCAAAACTTAGGGGGAGATACGCAGTATTTT,CASSQNLGGDTQYF
TRBV25-1,few,TRBJ1-2,TRBD1,TGTGCCAGCAGTCCGGGACAGGGGAGCTATGGCTACACCTTC,CASSPGQGSYGYTF
TRBV18,once,TRBJ2-1,NA,TGTGCCAGCTCACCTCAGGGCGGGGCGGGCTACAATGAGCAGTTCTTC,CASSPQGGAGYNEQFF
TRBV18,NA,TRBJ2-5,NA,TGTGCCAGCCCGCTAAGTGAGACCCAGTACTTC,CASPLSETQYF
TRBV19,NA,TRBJ1-1,TRBD1,TGTGCCAGTAGTGCCGCGGGACAGGGGGCTGAAGCTTTCTTT,CASSAAGQGAEAFF
TRBV5-6,NA,TRBJ2-1,TRBD2,TGTGCCAGCAGCTTGGTGGGGGGACTAGCTATCGATGAGCAGTTCTTC,CASSLVGGLAIDEQFF
TRBV7-8,NA,TRBJ1-6,NA,TGTGCCAGCAACGCAGGGTATGGGCTTAATTCACCCCTCCACTTT,CASNAGYGLNSPLHF
TRBV19,NA,TRBJ2-1,NA,TGTGCCAGTAGTATTCTAGCGACCTCCTACAATGAGCAGTTCTTC,CASSILATSYNEQFF
TRBV7-9,NA,TRBJ2-5,TRBD2,TGTGCCAGCATAATTCTCGGGGCGGGGGGAATGGAGACCCAGTACTTC,CASIILGAGGMETQYF
TRBV7-2,NA,TRBJ2-4,NA,TGTGCCAGCAGCTTCTCCCGACTAGCCAAAAACATTCAGTACTTC,CASSFSRLAKNIQYF
TRBV19,NA,TRBJ2-2,NA,TGTGCCAGTAGTGGTAACCTGAAGCCTGCGAACACCGGGGAGCTGTTTTTT,CASSGNLKPANTGELFF
TRBV5-4,few,TRBJ2-2,TRBD1,TGTGCCAGCAGTTGGGGGACAGGGGGCCTGAGCGGGGAGCTGTTTTTT,CASSWGTGGLSGELFF
TRBV4-3,NA,TRBJ2-7,NA,TGCGCCAGCAGCCAAGGATTACATGGTTCCTACGAGCAGTACTTC,CASSQGLHGSYEQYF
TRBV27,NA,TRBJ2-7,NA,TGTGCCAGCAGTTTATTCTATAATCGCTACGAGCAGTACTTC,CASSLFYNRYEQYF
TRBV18,NA,TRBJ1-3,TRBD1,TGTGCCAGCTCTAAACCGGGACAGGGATCAAACACCATATATTTT,CASSKPGQGSNTIYF